The clone carrying this TCR beta chain was seen a few times. This entry comes from a study of blood T cell repertoires in COVID-19. Study at large: Sites in the United States, Italy and Spain provided acute and convalescent COVID-19 samples. Nucleic acid was either cDNA or gDNA, and it came from T cells, B-cell-depleted T cells, or PBMCs.

Authors' processing steps: The assay estimated nucleated cells by amplifying reference gene primers. The method was immunoSEQ multiplex PCR; TCRdb's version includes in-frame clones alone and lacks a portion of them. V, J and clone size derive from that table, while D and trimming were established from the DNA sequence. Of tens of thousands of clones listed, nearly 90% are singletons. Sequencing was performed on peripheral blood. The receptor was derived from a man aged 60 to 75 with acute or convalescent COVID-19.

The CDR3 sequence is CASSSQGNNQPQHF. The CDR3 DNA reads as TGTGCCAGCAGTTCACAGGGGAACAATCAGCCCCAGCATTTT. The chain joins TRBV27 to TRBJ1-5; 7 bases match TRBD1. V shed 4 bases and J 3 bases; nucleotides not matched to a gene: 3. Germline assignment: CDR1 MNHEY and CDR2 SMNVEV (reference sequence). The CDR3 extends over 14 amino acids.